This TCR beta chain originates from a study of T cell responses to AZD1222 COVID-19 vaccine. Study findings and constraints: White British people made up most donors, females outnumbered males, and clonal diversity was possibly underestimated. Reports say nearly half of spike-specific TCRs go after unmutated variant regions. Vaccine-related CD4 TCRs covered spike, predominating at 160-218 and 743-854.

Sequenced by immunoSEQ multiplex PCR; TCRdb stores in-frame clones only, minus some. The sample holds about 88,000 clones, 90% seen once. Timing groups of about 4 and about 12 weeks for second doses were pooled. Points on this clone: As yet, its antigen is unknown.

This CDR3 comprises 14 residues. The V gene's germline CDR1 is MGHRA and CDR2 YSYEKL. The V gene lost 0 bases and the J gene lost 2 bases, with 7 bases spanning the gap. The sequence was obtained from an adult who received the AZD1222 COVID-19 vaccine. The source material was peripheral blood, sampled 28 days after the second AZD1222 dose. This chain uses TRBV4-1 with TRBJ2-5, with a tentative D call TRBD1 (5 bases). For the CDR3, the DNA is TGCGCCAGCAGCCAAGAGACAGCTCAAGAGACCCAGTACTTC. It is translated as CASSQETAQETQYF.